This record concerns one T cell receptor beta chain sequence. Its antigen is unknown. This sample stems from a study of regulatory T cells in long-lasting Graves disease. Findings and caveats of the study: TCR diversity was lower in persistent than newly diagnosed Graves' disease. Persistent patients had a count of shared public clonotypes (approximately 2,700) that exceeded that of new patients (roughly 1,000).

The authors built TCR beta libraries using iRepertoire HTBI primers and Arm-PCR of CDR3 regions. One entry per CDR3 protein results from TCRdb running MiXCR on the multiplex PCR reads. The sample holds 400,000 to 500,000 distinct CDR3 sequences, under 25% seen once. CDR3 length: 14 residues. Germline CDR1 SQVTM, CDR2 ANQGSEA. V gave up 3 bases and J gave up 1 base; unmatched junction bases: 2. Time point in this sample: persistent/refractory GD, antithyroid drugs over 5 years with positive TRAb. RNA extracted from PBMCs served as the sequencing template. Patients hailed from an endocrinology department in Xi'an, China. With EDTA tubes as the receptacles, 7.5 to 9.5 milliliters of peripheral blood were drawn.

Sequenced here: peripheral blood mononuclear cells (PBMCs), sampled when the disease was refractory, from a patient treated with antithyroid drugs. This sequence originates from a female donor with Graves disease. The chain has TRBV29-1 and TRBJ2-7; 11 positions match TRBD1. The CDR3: CSVEGDRGSYEQYF. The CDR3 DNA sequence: TGCAGCGTTGAGGGGGACAGGGGGTCCTACGAGCAGTACTTC.